This paragraph covers one TCR beta chain sequence. The CDR3 consists of 17 residues. Germline V gene lookup returns CDR1 LGHNA and CDR2 YNFKEQ. The J segment lost 3 bases and the V segment lost 9 bases, leaving 15 bases of the junction unmatched. The source of the sample is a study of blood T cell repertoires in COVID-19. Study details: From the United States, Italy and Spain came samples of acute and convalescent COVID-19. T cells, B-cell-depleted T cells, or PBMCs provided the cDNA or gDNA that served as material.

Original processing methods: Amplification from reference gene primers served as the basis for estimated nucleated cell counts. The method was immunoSEQ multiplex PCR; TCRdb's version includes in-frame clones alone and lacks a portion of them. The D gene and trimming were derived from the DNA, and the V and J assignments and clone size from that table. The sample shows about 90,000 clones, 80% to 95% of them seen only once. The rearrangement joins TRBV4-2 to TRBJ2-3, with TRBD2 identical over 10 bases. This receptor was taken from a human donor with active COVID-19. The donor label of this sample is uncertain. Input material: peripheral blood. CDR3 DNA: TGTGCCAGTCACCAAAGCGGGGGGGCGATGAGGACAGATACGCAGTATTTT. This gives the protein CASHQSGGAMRTDTQYF.